This entry lists 15 T cell receptor beta chains sequenced from one sample in a study of neoadjuvant nivolumab and ipilimumab in lung cancer. Sequenced by immunoSEQ multiplex PCR; TCRdb stores in-frame clones only, minus some. The data contain around 7,300 clones, approximately 85% of them seen just once; the ten biggest clones take up 6.8%. The starting material was tumor tissue, obtained after neoadjuvant nivolumab, alone or with ipilimumab, at or shortly before surgery. The receptors come from an adult with non-small cell lung cancer.

V and J are TRBV30 and TRBJ2-7; 9 bases agree with TRBD1. Germline V CDR1 and CDR2: GTSNPN, SVGIG (reference sequence). The CDR3 is 13 amino acids. After removal of 0 bases from V and 3 bases from J, the junction contained 0 bases not matched to a gene. CDR3 amino acids: CAWSVTGGYEQYF. The CDR3 nucleotides are TGTGCCTGGAGTGTGACAGGGGGCTACGAGCAGTACTTC.

The V gene is TRBV7-2, the J gene TRBJ2-2; D is undetermined. Germline values: CDR1 SGHTA, CDR2 FQGNSA. The V and J ends lost 4 bases and 3 bases respectively, with 12 bases between them. The CDR3 sequence is 15 residues long. CDR3 DNA sequence: TGTGCCAGCAGCTCCGGTTGGGGTGACACCGGGGAGCTGTTTTTT. Its translation is CASSSGWGDTGELFF.

The chain joins TRBV5-6 to TRBJ1-4, with D unclear. Trimming left V 5 bases short and J 6 bases short, with 20 bases between. Germline V gene data show CDR1 as SGHDT and CDR2 as YYEEEE. The CDR3 consists of 16 residues. CDR3: CASRSIGVSGDEKLFF. The CDR3 DNA reads as TGTGCCAGCAGGTCAATTGGAGTTTCCGGGGATGAAAAACTGTTTTTT.

The rearrangement links TRBV28 to TRBJ2-7, with a weak D call TRBD2 (6 bases). V lost 5 bases and J lost 3, with 17 bases in between. The CDR3 runs 15 residues. Germline CDR1 reads MDHEN; CDR2 reads SYDVKM. The CDR3 region is CASSQNPGLYYEQYF. The DNA for the CDR3 is TGTGCCAGCAGTCAGAACCCGGGACTCTACTACGAGCAGTACTTC.

This sequence joins TRBV29-1 and TRBJ2-1, with D uncertain. The V end was cut by 3 bases, the J end by 9 bases, with 12 bases between. The CDR3 spans 12 residues. Germline V gene data show CDR1 as SQVTM and CDR2 as ANQGSEA. CDR3: CSVDFVQSEQFF. The DNA for the CDR3 is TGCAGCGTTGATTTCGTGCAGAGTGAGCAGTTCTTC.

This clone showed up just once. V usage is TRBV18 and J usage is TRBJ1-3, with D maybe TRBD1 (6 bases). Germline V CDR1 and CDR2: KGHSH, LQKENI. This CDR3 region has 18 residues. Trimming took 3 bases from V and 0 from J, leaving 18 bases between them. CDR3 protein: CASSPLQSGEGSGNTIYF. The CDR3 nucleotides read TGTGCCAGCTCACCCTTACAATCAGGGGAAGGCTCTGGAAACACCATATATTTT.

The chain couples TRBV7-9 to TRBJ1-2, with 7 nucleotides matching TRBD1. The CDR3 covers 14 residues. From germline, CDR1 is SEHNR and CDR2 FQNEAQ (reference sequence). With V trimmed by 5 bases and J by 4 bases, 7 bases remained unmatched. CDR3 in DNA: TGTGCCAGCAGCCACAGGGGCTCTCCCTATGGCTACACCTTC. It translates to CASSHRGSPYGYTF.

This clone was observed a few times. The chain uses TRBV28 and TRBJ2-5, with a weak D call TRBD1 (6 bases). The CDR3 has 13 residues. Germline V lookup: CDR1 MDHEN, CDR2 SYDVKM. With 4 bases removed from V and 3 bases from J, the gap between germline ends came to 9 bases. The CDR3 coding sequence is TGTGCCAGCAGTTCGGGACAAGAAGAGACCCAGTACTTC. As protein: CASSSGQEETQYF.

This chain links TRBV4-2 with TRBJ2-7, with 7 bases lining up with TRBD2. The CDR3 consists of 15 residues. Losses at the gene ends were 1 base for V and 2 bases for J; bases not matched to a gene: 5. Germline V gene sequence: CDR1 LGHNA, CDR2 YNFKEQ. The CDR3 nucleotides read TGTGCCAGCAGCCAAGCGGGGGGAACCCCCTACGAGCAGTACTTC. Its protein is CASSQAGGTPYEQYF.

As DNA, the CDR3 is TGTGCCAGCAGTCAGGAGCGGGGGCCGGGGGATGAGCAGTTCTTC. Its translation: CASSQERGPGDEQFF. The V gene is TRBV2, the J gene TRBJ2-1, with 8 bases fitting TRBD2. Per the germline V gene, CDR1 is SNHLY and CDR2 is FYNNEI. This CDR3 is built from 15 residues. The V and J ends lost 5 bases and 8 bases, in that order; junction bases with no gene match: 11.

The DNA for the CDR3 is TGTGCCAGCAGTGCCCGGGGAGGGAGCTATGGCTACACCTTC. Translating gives CASSARGGSYGYTF. The V and J genes are TRBV25-1 and TRBJ1-2; no definite D call. The CDR3 totals 14 residues. V dropped 4 bases and J dropped 4 bases, with 13 bases sitting between them. Germline CDR1 MGHDK, CDR2 SYGVNS.

V and J are TRBV11-3 and TRBJ2-5; 8 nucleotides line up with TRBD1. The germline V gene has CDR1 SGHNT and CDR2 YENEEA. The trim removed 3 bases at V and 0 bases at J, leaving 9 bases unmatched. The CDR3 is 17 residues long. The CDR3 protein is CASSFGRGLGYQETQYF. CDR3 nucleotides: TGTGCCAGCAGCTTCGGCAGGGGGCTGGGGTACCAAGAGACCCAGTACTTC.

The chain combines TRBV27 with TRBJ2-3, with 8 bases identical to TRBD1. Germline CDR1 is MNHEY and CDR2 is SMNVEV (reference sequence). With 4 bases clipped from V and 7 bases from J, the junction kept 7 bases outside the gene matches. The CDR3 is made up of 14 amino acids. The CDR3 spells CASSSGQGFNTQYF. In nucleotides, the CDR3 is TGTGCCAGCAGTTCCGGACAGGGCTTTAATACGCAGTATTTT.

This sequence joins TRBV11-2 and TRBJ2-7; TRBD2 agrees at 9 bases. V lost 1 base to trimming and J lost 3 bases; unmatched junction nucleotides: 7. CDR1 is SGHAT and CDR2 is FQNNGV in the germline V gene. CDR3 size: 16 residues. The CDR3: CASSLGRREGFYEQYF. The CDR3 nucleotides read TGTGCCAGCAGCTTAGGGCGGCGGGAGGGATTCTACGAGCAGTACTTC.

This clone was detected only once. J is TRBJ1-4 and V is TRBV7-2; D unresolved. V shed 1 base and J shed 9 bases, with 9 bases lying between them. In germline, CDR1 is SGHTA, CDR2 FQGNSA. The CDR3 totals 13 residues. The CDR3 sequence is CASSLDLQQKLFF. CDR3 DNA sequence: TGTGCCAGCAGCTTAGATTTACAGCAAAAACTGTTTTTT. Drawing the rest from reference TRBV7-2 and TRBJ1-4, the complete variable domain is GAGVSQSPSNKVTEKGKDVELRCDPISGHTALYWYRQSLGQGLEFLIYFQGNSAPDKSGLPSDRFSAERTGGSVSTLTIQRTQQEDSAVYLCASSLDLQQKLFFGSGTQLSVL.